The 13 T cell receptor beta chains in this list originate from one sample, sequenced in a study of T cell repertoires in cytomegalovirus infection. TCRdb processed the reads anew with MiXCR; each CDR3 protein has one entry. The table has about 900,000 distinct CDR3 sequences, roughly 31% seen once. Their antigens remain unidentified. The starting material was cultured CD8+ T cells from PBMCs, obtained from culture after CMV antigen stimulation. These receptors were obtained from a human donor in good health (CMV status not recorded). Some clones in this sample may be carry-over from other donors' samples.

The chain employs TRBV19 and TRBJ2-4; D is unresolved. V dropped 1 base and J dropped 2 bases, with 9 bases sitting between them. CDR3 size: 15 residues. The germline V gene has CDR1 LNHDA and CDR2 SQIVND (reference sequence). CDR3 loop: CASSIGGSPKNIQYF. The CDR3 DNA is TGTGCCAGTAGTATAGGAGGTAGTCCCAAAAACATTCAGTACTTC.

The gene calls are TRBV6-2 or TRBV6-3 and TRBJ2-1; tentative D call: TRBD1 (5 bases). V shed 4 bases and J shed 8 bases, with 9 bases lying between them. The CDR3 runs 12 residues. The V gene's germline CDR1 is MNHEY and CDR2 SVGEGT. Here the CDR3 reads CASSSETDEQFF. The CDR3 DNA follows: TGTGCCAGCAGTTCCGAGACAGATGAGCAGTTCTTC.

This clonotype was observed many times. This sequence joins TRBV6-2 or TRBV6-3 and TRBJ1-1; D might be TRBD1 (6 bases). Germline CDR1 is MNHEY and CDR2 is SVGEGT. The CDR3 spans 16 residues. Trimming cost V 2 bases and J 1 base, with 14 bases left between them. This CDR3 is CASSYDRQETNTEAFF. The CDR3 nucleotides read TGTGCCAGCAGTTACGACCGACAGGAAACGAACACTGAAGCTTTCTTT.

This clonotype turned up a few times. The CDR3 protein is CASSEGGGIAEQFF. The CDR3 nucleotides are TGTGCCAGCAGTGAAGGAGGAGGTATCGCTGAGCAGTTCTTC. The V gene is TRBV6-1, the J gene TRBJ2-1; a weak D match, TRBD2 (5 bases). Between the trimmed V and J ends, which lost 1 base and 9 bases, there was a span of 13 bases. The CDR3 length is 14 residues. Per the germline V gene, CDR1 is MNHNS and CDR2 is SASEGT.

The V gene is TRBV4-1, the J gene TRBJ2-5; D gene unclear. Germline V gives CDR1 MGHRA, CDR2 YSYEKL. V lost 6 bases to trimming and J lost 5 bases, with 16 bases between them. This CDR3 contains 14 residues. This chain's CDR3 is CASSQDASRETQYF. CDR3 DNA: TGCGCCAGCAGTCAGGACGCCTCACGTGAGACCCAGTACTTC.

This clonotype showed up many times. The V and J genes are TRBV7-2 and TRBJ1-5; tentative D call: TRBD1 (5 bases). Germline CDR1 SGHTA, CDR2 FQGNSA. The CDR3 has 16 amino acids. The ends were cut back, 0 bases at V and 1 base at J, with 10 bases in the middle. CDR3 in amino acids: CASSLARGSSNQPQHF. The CDR3 DNA sequence: TGTGCCAGCAGCTTAGCGAGGGGCTCCAGCAATCAGCCCCAGCATTTT.

The genes are TRBV10-3 and TRBJ1-1; 7 bases fit TRBD1. Germline V gene sequence: CDR1 ENHRY, CDR2 SYGVKD. The CDR3 has 12 residues. Trimming at V came to 8 bases and at J to 4 bases, leaving 4 bases not matched to a gene. This CDR3 reads CAISRGITEAFF. DNA of the CDR3: TGTGCCATCTCCAGGGGGATCACTGAAGCTTTCTTT.

The rearrangement joins TRBV5-1 to TRBJ1-1, with 9 bases matching TRBD1. The J segment lost 4 bases and the V segment lost 4 bases, leaving 5 bases of the junction unmatched. Germline loops: CDR1 SGHRS, CDR2 YFSETQ. CDR3 length equals 14 residues. The chain's CDR3 is CASSPRQGVTEAFF. In nucleotides, the CDR3 is TGCGCCAGCAGCCCCAGACAGGGGGTCACTGAAGCTTTCTTT.

V gene TRBV27 combines with J gene TRBJ1-1; possible D gene TRBD1, 6 bases. There are 15 residues in the CDR3. Germline V gives CDR1 MNHEY, CDR2 SMNVEV (reference sequence). The V gene lost 6 bases and the J gene lost 1 base, with 15 bases spanning the gap. CDR3 nucleotides: TGTGCCAGCAGACCCGTTCCGACAGGGAACACTGAAGCTTTCTTT. This translates into CASRPVPTGNTEAFF.

The chain joins TRBV7-9 to TRBJ2-1; TRBD2 matches 7 bases. CDR1 and CDR2 (germline): SEHNR, FQNEAQ (reference sequence). The CDR3 sequence is 16 residues long. With V trimmed by 6 bases and J by 8 bases, 16 bases remained unmatched. In nucleotides, the CDR3 is TGTGCCAGCAGAAAAGGAGGTGGAGCGGGGATGTATGAGCAGTTCTTC. Translating it yields CASRKGGGAGMYEQFF.

This clonotype was counted many times. The chain recombines TRBV2 with TRBJ2-7; D might be TRBD1 (6 bases). V dropped 7 bases and J dropped 0 bases, with 13 bases sitting between them. The germline V gene has CDR1 SNHLY and CDR2 FYNNEI. This CDR3 spans 14 amino acids. The CDR3 nucleotides read TGTGCCAGCATCGAGACAGGACTCTCCTACGAGCAGTACTTC. This translates into CASIETGLSYEQYF.

Details on this clonotype: This clone may be a read error of a much larger clone one base away. The rearrangement joins TRBV12-3 or TRBV12-4 to TRBJ1-1; D call uncertain. The CDR3 covers 15 residues. The ends were cut back, 5 bases at V and 2 bases at J, with 15 bases in the middle. CDR3 amino acids: CASSPDHIRNTEAFF. The CDR3 nucleotides are TGTGCCAGCAGTCCAGATCATATTCGCAACACTGAAGCTTTCTTT.

The CDR3 DNA reads TGTGCCAGCACCCGGGAGGGGCACGAGACCCAGTACTTC. This translates into CASTREGHETQYF. This sequence joins TRBV6-1 and TRBJ2-5, with TRBD2 matching over 8 bases. Germline assignment: CDR1 MNHNS and CDR2 SASEGT. V lost 7 bases, J lost 5 bases, and 6 bases stayed unmatched. The CDR3 sequence is 13 residues long.